This is a list of T cell receptor beta chains from one sample in a study of blood T cell repertoires in COVID-19. Method: immunoSEQ multiplex PCR; TCRdb's copy keeps in-frame clones and lacks some. The sample records fewer than 250,000 clones, around four fifths being singletons. The specimen sequenced was peripheral blood. These TCRs come from a woman aged 70-85 years with active or convalescent COVID-19. CDR3s include the opening cysteine and the closing phenylalanine or tryptophan. A D gene is named only where the DNA matches it firmly. Part of the rows lack a size; the others show once, few, many or a class for expanded clones.

D gene,V gene,J gene,clone size,CDR3 protein,CDR3 DNA
-,TRBV19,TRBJ2-2,-,CASSSTGSPGELFF,TGTGCCAGTAGTTCTACCGGGTCCCCCGGGGAGCTGTTTTTT
TRBD1,TRBV19,TRBJ1-5,-,CASSPQQGNQPQHF,TGTGCCAGTAGTCCTCAACAGGGGAATCAGCCCCAGCATTTT
-,TRBV6-1,TRBJ2-1,-,CASSDSERAGEQFF,TGTGCCAGCAGCGACAGTGAGCGGGCAGGTGAGCAGTTCTTC
-,TRBV29-1,TRBJ1-1,-,CSERGSLDTEAFF,TGCAGCGAAAGGGGGTCCCTCGACACTGAAGCTTTCTTT
-,TRBV15,TRBJ2-2,few,CATSRDRGWDTGELFF,TGTGCCACCAGCAGAGACAGGGGCTGGGACACCGGGGAGCTGTTTTTT
-,TRBV29-1,TRBJ1-5,-,CSVGAVNQPQHF,TGCAGCGTTGGGGCAGTCAATCAGCCCCAGCATTTT
TRBD1,TRBV11-2,TRBJ2-1,-,CASSFSRTGASTYNEQFF,TGTGCCAGCAGCTTCAGCAGGACAGGGGCCAGCACATACAATGAGCAGTTCTTC
TRBD1,TRBV6-5,TRBJ1-2,-,CASSPQTGGVGYTF,TGTGCCAGCAGTCCTCAGACAGGGGGGGTTGGCTACACCTTC
TRBD2,TRBV30,TRBJ2-1,few,CAWSAAGGPNNEQFF,TGTGCCTGGAGCGCAGCGGGAGGGCCTAACAATGAGCAGTTCTTC
TRBD2,TRBV29-1,TRBJ2-1,few,CSVHRGTGGTSYNEQFF,TGCAGCGTTCACCGGGGGACCGGGGGGACCTCCTACAATGAGCAGTTCTTC
TRBD2,TRBV10-1,TRBJ2-1,once,CASSSLAGAPEQFF,TGCGCCAGCTCCTCCTTAGCGGGAGCGCCCGAGCAGTTCTTC
TRBD2,TRBV5-4,TRBJ2-6,once,CASSLRGLAVSGANVLTF,TGTGCCAGCAGCTTGAGGGGACTAGCGGTCTCTGGGGCCAACGTCCTGACTTTC
-,TRBV5-5,TRBJ2-5,-,CASSSLTSPETQYF,TGTGCCAGCAGCTCTCTGACTAGTCCAGAGACCCAGTACTTC
TRBD1,TRBV3-1/TRBV3-2,TRBJ1-1,-,CASTDRMNTEAFF,TGTGCCAGCACGGACAGGATGAACACTGAAGCTTTCTTT
-,TRBV28,TRBJ2-1,-,CASSPSYYNEQFF,TGTGCCAGCAGTCCGAGTTACTACAATGAGCAGTTCTTC
-,TRBV5-6,TRBJ2-2,once,CASSLFGEEAGELFF,TGTGCCAGCAGCTTGTTCGGTGAGGAAGCCGGGGAGCTGTTTTTT